Detailed here is one T cell receptor (beta chain). Antigen: not known. The collection from each donor was one heparinised blood draw averaging roughly 0.12 L. Each sorted fraction was over 95% pure. The data are from a study of beta chain features in type 1 diabetes. Study-wide results and limits: Type 1 diabetes patients had moderately but significantly shorter TCRB CDR3s in all four CD4+ subsets. More deletions and fewer insertions at VDJ junctions were found in patients with type 1 diabetes.

Expressed TCRB transcripts were sequenced because the isolated RNA had all been reverse transcribed beforehand. Using immunoSEQ multiplex PCR, the repertoire was profiled, and TCRdb retains in-frame clones only, with some absent. Of around 250,000 clones in the sample, around 24% were seen once. Sequencing was carried out using naive CD4+ T cells from blood. The source is a young woman with type 1 diabetes.

For the CDR3, the DNA is TGTGCCAGCAGCAGGGGCCCGACTTGGGCTTTCTTT. Protein sequence: CASSRGPTWAFF. The V and J genes are TRBV5-6 and TRBJ1-1; a weak D match, TRBD1 (5 bases). Trimming left V 4 bases short and J 11 bases short, with 15 bases between. Germline CDR1 is SGHDT and CDR2 is YYEEEE. The CDR3 length is 12 residues. The variable domain in full, completed from reference TRBV5-6 and TRBJ1-1, reads DAGVTQSPTHLIKTRGQQVTLRCSPKSGHDTVSWYQQALGQGPQFIFQYYEEEERQRGNFPDRFSGHQFPNYSSELNVNALLLGDSALYLCASSRGPTWAFFGQGTRLTVV.